Shown below are 29 T cell receptor beta chains from a single sample sequenced in a study of T-cell reconstitution after alpha-beta-depleted transplantation in children. TCRbeta library construction was performed incorporating unique molecular identifiers. TCRdb recomputed calls from the PCR reads with MiXCR, one row per CDR3 protein. The table has 350,000 to 450,000 distinct CDR3 sequences, 10% to 15% seen once; the top ten hold about 4.5%. The source was PBMCs, collected from the stem cell graft. These receptors all come from a human donor who donated a stem cell graft to a child with Fanconi anemia.

This clonotype was recorded a few times. This chain connects TRBV12-3 or TRBV12-4 to TRBJ2-5; TRBD1 matches at 7 bases. With 5 bases clipped from V and 5 bases from J, the junction kept 8 bases outside the gene matches. The CDR3 has 14 amino acids. The CDR3 nucleotides are TGTGCCAGCAGTCCGTGGACAGGCGGGGAGACCCAGTACTTC. Residues: CASSPWTGGETQYF.

In its sample, this clonotype was seen a few times. This sequence joins TRBV7-2 and TRBJ2-3, with a weak D call TRBD2 (6 bases). Trimming removed 4 bases at V and 0 bases at J, with 8 bases between. The CDR3 spans 14 residues. Germline loops: CDR1 SGHTA, CDR2 FQGNSA. Here the CDR3 reads CASSSGVSTDTQYF. The CDR3 bases are TGTGCCAGCAGCTCGGGGGTTAGCACAGATACGCAGTATTTT.

This chain joins TRBV20-1 and TRBJ1-6; D not certain. Germline CDR1 and CDR2: DFQATT and SNEGSKA (reference sequence). The CDR3 extends over 13 amino acids. The V and J ends lost 6 bases and 10 bases respectively, with 16 bases between them. The CDR3 loop is CSAASAMGSPLHF. CDR3 nucleotide sequence: TGCAGTGCCGCCTCCGCTATGGGGTCACCCCTCCACTTT.

The rearrangement joins TRBV3-1 to TRBJ2-7; D might be TRBD2 (6 bases). The CDR3 loop spans 16 amino acids. Germline V CDR1 and CDR2: LGHDT, YNNKEL (reference sequence). Deletions cut 4 bases from V and 8 bases from J, with 24 bases between. CDR3 bases: TGTGCCAGCAGCCGGGTAAGGACCTCGTCGGGAGTGAAGCAGTACTTC. Translated, it gives CASSRVRTSSGVKQYF.

Only a few counts were recorded for this clonotype. The chain is built from TRBV6-2 or TRBV6-3 and TRBJ1-6; no definite D call. Trimming pared 8 bases from V and 13 bases from J, leaving 15 bases between. The CDR3 runs to 12 residues. Germline V lookup: CDR1 MNHEY, CDR2 SVGEGT. The CDR3 loop is CASAGELAPLHF. The DNA for the CDR3 is TGTGCCAGCGCTGGAGAGTTAGCGCCCCTCCACTTT.

Concerning this clonotype itself: This may arise from a read error, as a much more abundant clone is one base away. The chain's CDR3 is CVSSDRDGVAFF. CDR3 sequence (DNA): TGTGTCAGCTCGGACAGGGATGGTGTAGCTTTCTTT. The chain has TRBV2 and TRBJ1-1; 8 bases are a match to TRBD1. From germline, CDR1 is SNHLY and CDR2 FYNNEI. The CDR3 covers 12 residues.

This sequence joins TRBV9 and TRBJ2-3; D may be TRBD1 or TRBD2 (6 bases each). Germline-derived CDR1 and CDR2 are SGDLS and YYNGEE. The CDR3 sequence is 17 residues long. Trimming pared 4 bases from V and 5 bases from J, leaving 23 bases between. The CDR3 loop is CASSPLAGQGFEDTQYF. The CDR3 region has the DNA TGTGCCAGCAGCCCTCTGGCGGGGCAGGGGTTTGAAGATACGCAGTATTTT.

This rearrangement joins TRBV18 to TRBJ2-1, with D possibly being TRBD1 or TRBD2 (5 bases each). Germline CDR1 and CDR2: KGHSH and LQKENI. V lost 8 bases, J lost 7 bases, and 24 bases lay in between. The CDR3 sequence is 16 residues long. The DNA of the CDR3 is TGTGCCAGCCTACCTTATGTGGGGGTGCTGGTAAATGAGCAGTTCTTC. This sequence encodes CASLPYVGVLVNEQFF.

This clonotype has only a few counts. The chain employs TRBV7-9 and TRBJ1-3, with D possibly matching TRBD1 (5 bases). The CDR3 spans 16 residues. V dropped 5 bases and J dropped 0 bases, with 14 bases sitting between them. From germline, CDR1 is SEHNR and CDR2 FQNEAQ (reference sequence). The CDR3 DNA follows: TGTGCCAGCAGCCCCTACACAGGCAGCTCTGGAAACACCATATATTTT. As protein: CASSPYTGSSGNTIYF.

The chain has TRBV4-2 and TRBJ2-2, with no clear D. Germline loops: CDR1 LGHNA, CDR2 YNFKEQ. V was trimmed by 0 bases and J by 7 bases, leaving 9 bases between them. The CDR3 runs 14 residues. The CDR3 protein is CASSQELHFGELFF. The CDR3 DNA reads as TGTGCCAGCAGCCAAGAGCTTCACTTCGGGGAGCTGTTTTTT.

With regard to this clonotype: One end of the junction fails to match germline, which may point to a read error. This chain uses TRBV3-1 with TRBJ2-2, with D possibly being TRBD1 (6 bases). The CDR3 is made up of 15 amino acids. Germline assignment: CDR1 LGHDT and CDR2 YNNKEL (reference sequence). The CDR3 loop is CASRGGAPKTGELFF. The CDR3, as DNA: TGTGCCAGCAGAGGGGGAGCCCCGAAAACCGGGGAGCTGTTTTTT.

This clonotype was counted many times. Mismatch with germline at one junction end may stem from a read error. The CDR3 loop reads CASSLDPSYEQYF. The CDR3 DNA reads TGTGCCAGCAGCCTAGACCCTAGCTACGAGCAGTACTTC. This chain joins TRBV11-2 and TRBJ2-7; D uncertain. The CDR3 totals 13 residues. Germline V gene lookup returns CDR1 SGHAT and CDR2 FQNNGV.

This clonotype was seen ten or more times. The rearrangement joins TRBV7-9 to TRBJ2-1, with 11 bases fitting TRBD2. The CDR3 is 14 residues long. The junction had 5 bases not matched to a gene; V was cut back by 6 bases and J by 7 bases. Germline assignment: CDR1 SEHNR and CDR2 FQNEAQ (reference sequence). CDR3 DNA sequence: TGTGCCAGCAGATCTAGCGGGGGGCCGAATGAGCAGTTCTTC. Translating it yields CASRSSGGPNEQFF.

J is TRBJ2-1 and V is TRBV7-8; D is ambiguous. There are 13 residues in the CDR3. CDR1 is SGHVS and CDR2 is FQNEAQ in the germline V gene. V shed 1 base and J shed 13 bases, with 14 bases lying between them. CDR3 in DNA: TGTGCCAGCAGCTTAGGAGTGTCAGGACCTCAGTTCTTC. Translated: CASSLGVSGPQFF.

This clonotype occurred a few times. V gene TRBV10-3 combines with J gene TRBJ1-6; D possibly corresponds to TRBD1 (5 bases). The CDR3 loop spans 16 amino acids. Looked up from germline, CDR1 is ENHRY and CDR2 is SYGVKD. V lost 0 bases and J 10 bases, leaving 16 bases between the germline ends. The CDR3 here is CAISESSSQGGSPLHF. Written as DNA, the CDR3 is TGTGCCATCAGTGAGTCTAGTAGTCAGGGAGGCTCACCCCTCCACTTT.

The CDR3 DNA follows: TGTGCCATCAAGGGCCGGACAGGGCAGTTCTTC. Translation gives CAIKGRTGQFF. This chain joins TRBV10-3 and TRBJ2-1; 7 nucleotides align to TRBD1. The CDR3 is 11 residues long. V trimming: 7 bases; J trimming: 12 bases; junction bases outside the gene matches: 6. Germline loops: CDR1 ENHRY, CDR2 SYGVKD.

The chain couples TRBV7-9 to TRBJ1-1; 7 bases align to TRBD1. The CDR3 has 13 residues. Germline loops: CDR1 SEHNR, CDR2 FQNEAQ (reference sequence). V was pared by 11 bases and J by 6 bases, with 12 bases of the junction left unmatched. The DNA for the CDR3 is TGTGCCGGCACAAGGGGGCAGGGTTCTGAAGCTTTCTTT. Its protein is CAGTRGQGSEAFF.

This clonotype was found once. The V call is TRBV11-1, the J call TRBJ2-3; tentatively, D is TRBD1 (6 bases). The V gene's germline CDR1 is SGHAT and CDR2 FQDESV (reference sequence). The CDR3 is made up of 15 amino acids. With 5 bases removed from V and 4 bases from J, the gap between germline ends came to 16 bases. The CDR3 loop reads CASSLSFGQPDTQYF. CDR3 sequence (DNA): TGTGCCAGCAGCCTAAGCTTCGGACAGCCAGATACGCAGTATTTT.

This clonotype was seen at least ten times. V and J are TRBV6-2 or TRBV6-3 and TRBJ2-7; D gene ambiguous. Germline loops: CDR1 MNHEY, CDR2 SVGEGT. CDR3 length: 12 residues. V lost 8 bases, J lost 0 bases, and 8 bases lay in between. The DNA of the CDR3 is TGTGCCAGCGGACGGACCTCCTACGAGCAGTACTTC. It is translated as CASGRTSYEQYF.

CDR3 coding DNA: TGTGCCAGCAGCTTAACGGACAGTCAGCCCCAGCATTTT. It translates to CASSLTDSQPQHF. V is TRBV11-2 and J is TRBJ1-5; TRBD1 is a possible D gene (6 bases). This CDR3 is built from 13 residues. The V gene's germline CDR1 is SGHAT and CDR2 FQNNGV. Trimming removed 2 bases at V and 6 bases at J, with 8 bases between.

This clonotype was seen a few times. This chain uses TRBV6-5 with TRBJ2-3, with D tentatively TRBD2 (6 bases). The CDR3 covers 16 residues. Trimming removed 2 bases from V and 0 bases from J, with 12 bases in between. The germline V gene encodes CDR1 MNHEY and CDR2 SVGAGI. CDR3 DNA: TGTGCCAGCAGTTACGGTGCGGCGGGAAGCACAGATACGCAGTATTTT. Translating gives CASSYGAAGSTDTQYF.

This clonotype was detected a few times. The chain couples TRBV6-5 to TRBJ1-4, with a tentative D call TRBD1 (5 bases). V was pared by 8 bases and J by 8 bases, with 15 bases between. The CDR3 is made up of 13 amino acids. From germline, CDR1 is MNHEY and CDR2 SVGAGI. The DNA for the CDR3 is TGTGCCAGCGACCGGGACCTCGGGGAAAAACTGTTTTTT. Residues: CASDRDLGEKLFF.

Ten or more counts support this clonotype. The rearrangement links TRBV29-1 to TRBJ1-6; 8 positions match TRBD1. Germline V CDR1 and CDR2: SQVTM, ANQGSEA. V trimming: 6 bases; J trimming: 7 bases; junction bases outside the gene matches: 5. The CDR3 runs 13 residues. The CDR3 protein is CSVRTGLNSPLHF. The DNA for the CDR3 is TGCAGCGTGAGGACAGGGCTGAATTCACCCCTCCACTTT.

This chain uses TRBV18 with TRBJ1-2, with no clear D. Trimming took off 3 bases at V and 3 bases at J, with 17 bases between the two ends. The CDR3 totals 16 residues. Germline values: CDR1 KGHSH, CDR2 LQKENI. The DNA for the CDR3 is TGTGCCAGCTCACCGGGCCTCCAAGGGCGTGACTATGGCTACACCTTC. Translation gives CASSPGLQGRDYGYTF.

This clonotype was found many times. This chain connects TRBV4-3 to TRBJ1-2; no firm D call. The germline CDR1 and CDR2 sequences are LGHNA and YSLEER. The CDR3 consists of 14 residues. Trimming removed 6 bases at V and 3 bases at J, with 14 bases between. The CDR3 DNA follows: TGCGCCAGCAGTCTGGGGAGAGGAGACTATGGCTACACCTTC. Translated: CASSLGRGDYGYTF.

The chain joins TRBV4-1 to TRBJ2-1, with D unresolved. This CDR3 contains 13 residues. V was pared by 3 bases and J by 10 bases, with 13 bases between. Germline-derived CDR1 and CDR2 are MGHRA and YSYEKL. The CDR3 DNA reads as TGCGCCAGCAGCCAGGGTTCTTGGGCGGAGCAGTTCTTC. This encodes CASSQGSWAEQFF.

This clonotype was found many times. The genes are TRBV7-2 and TRBJ1-1; D not certain. In germline, CDR1 is SGHTA, CDR2 FQGNSA. Trimming pared 1 base from V and 10 bases from J, leaving 16 bases between. This CDR3 has 14 residues. CDR3 loop: CASSLGRGAHGAFF. The CDR3 bases are TGTGCCAGCAGCTTAGGTAGAGGAGCCCATGGAGCTTTCTTT.

This clonotype appeared a few times. The rearrangement uses TRBV5-1 and TRBJ2-2; no reliable D call. The CDR3 contains 15 residues. Germline assignment: CDR1 SGHRS and CDR2 YFSETQ. V lost 1 base, J lost 1 base, and 8 bases lay in between. This CDR3 reads CASSLLVGNTGELFF. DNA for the CDR3: TGCGCCAGCAGCTTGCTGGTTGGGAACACCGGGGAGCTGTTTTTT. The whole variable domain, filled in from reference TRBV5-1 and TRBJ2-2, reads KAGVTQTPRYLIKTRGQQVTLSCSPISGHRSVSWYQQTPGQGLQFLFEYFSETQRNKGNFPGRFSGRQFSNSRSEMNVSTLELGDSALYLCASSLLVGNTGELFFGEGSRLTVL.

This clonotype was seen at least ten times. The rearrangement uses TRBV4-2 and TRBJ1-2, with TRBD1 as a possible D gene (5 bases). Deletions cut 0 bases from V and 2 bases from J, with 13 bases between. The CDR3 has 16 amino acids. Germline V gene data show CDR1 as LGHNA and CDR2 as YNFKEQ. The CDR3 bases are TGTGCCAGCAGCCAAGACGGGGGAGGCAGAAACTATGGCTACACCTTC. Translating it yields CASSQDGGGRNYGYTF.